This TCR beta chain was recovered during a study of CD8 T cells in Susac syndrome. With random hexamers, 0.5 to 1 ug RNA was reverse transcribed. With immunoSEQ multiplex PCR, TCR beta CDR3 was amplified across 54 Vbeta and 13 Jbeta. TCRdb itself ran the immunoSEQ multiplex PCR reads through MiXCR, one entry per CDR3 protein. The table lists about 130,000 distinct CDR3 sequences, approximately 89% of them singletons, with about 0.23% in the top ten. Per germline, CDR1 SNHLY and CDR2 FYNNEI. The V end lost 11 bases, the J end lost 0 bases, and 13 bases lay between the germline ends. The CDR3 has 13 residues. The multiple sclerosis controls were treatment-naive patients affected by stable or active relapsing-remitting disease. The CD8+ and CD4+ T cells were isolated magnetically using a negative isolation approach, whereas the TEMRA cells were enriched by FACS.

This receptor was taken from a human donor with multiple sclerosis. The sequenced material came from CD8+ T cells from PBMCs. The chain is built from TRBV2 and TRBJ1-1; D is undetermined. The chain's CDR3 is CAGFDGMNTEAFF. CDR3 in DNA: TGTGCCGGATTCGACGGAATGAACACTGAAGCTTTCTTT. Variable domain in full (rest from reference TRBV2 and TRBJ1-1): EPEVTQTPSHQVTQMGQEVILRCVPISNHLYFYWYRQILGQKVEFLVSFYNNEISEKSEIFDDQFSVERPDGSNFTLKIRSTKLEDSAMYFCAGFDGMNTEAFFGQGTRLTVV.